The T cell receptor beta chain under discussion was sequenced for a study of cytomegalovirus exposure and HLA in healthy donors (TCRdb year 2017). Context from the whole study: In an earlier analysis of fewer than 750 of the donors, roughly 300 Gb of sequence data and approximately 100 million unique TCR beta sequences from 150 million to 200 million T cells were reported. An early release covering roughly 640 HLA-typed donors comprised 250 to 350 gigabases of sequencing data and around 80 million unique TCR sequences. The genetic ancestry cluster associated with self-reported Caucasian donors included 81% of the 350 to 500 genotyped donors. The study aimed to test whether cataloging public T cell receptors could reveal signatures of past pathogen exposure. Using immunosequencing, the study profiled T cell repertoires from approximately 700 subjects and related those repertoires to cytomegalovirus serostatus. Besides the first cohort of 666 subjects, a separate validation cohort made up of 95 to 150 different subjects was used. To predict cytomegalovirus infection status, the study brought together high-throughput TCR immunosequencing, statistical association of individual TCRs with disease status, and machine learning. A later analysis re-examined previously published TCR beta repertoires from 610 or so donors and added high-resolution HLA genotyping to investigate patterns of TCR occurrence. The later analysis used no new phenotypic data to find candidate immune exposures, relying instead on TCR beta sequences and their occurrence across donors. In an earlier analysis of around 540 of the donors, high-throughput TCR beta sequencing was used to judge whether each TCR beta V gene segment behaved as functional or pseudogenic. Donor age, sex, ethnicity and CMV serostatus were compiled alongside the repertoire data. In a later genetic analysis, genome-wide SNP genotypes for 398 of the 666 donors were used, and that subset was treated as a discovery cohort. Every discovery cohort repertoire had been produced on one sequencing platform. Both class I and class II loci were covered by HLA typing, at four-digit resolution. The number of typed donors differed by locus: roughly 629-640 for A, B, C, DRB1 and DQB1; 522 for DQA1; around 580 for DPA1; and some 430 for DPB1. About 5 DR-DQ haplotypes were handled as single units for association and clustering, since linkage in the cohort was strong. Across 300 to 400 genotyped donors of the cohort, an average of about 250,000 unique TCR beta nucleotide sequences per donor were sequenced, and roughly a sixth of those sequences were non-productive. Overall study outcomes, separate from this receptor: Roughly uniform sequencing depth across donors was assumed in presence/absence analyses, although this assumption may not hold. A further reported finding was that TCR beta sequences accurately predicted the HLA-A and HLA-B alleles for most subjects in the first cohort. Most TCR sequences were observed very rarely across donors, whereas some public TCRs were present in many individuals. A later analysis associated 16,951 TCR beta sequences with specific HLA alleles at a false discovery rate of 0.05. The study listed 164 TCR beta chains as associated with cytomegalovirus. CMV serostatus was the only immune exposure information available for the cohort. Compared with the approximately 720-donor mean, donors in an Asian-associated ancestry cluster had fewer N-insertions in productive TCRs, according to a later genetic analysis. In a later analysis, several top co-occurrence clusters were reported to appear linked to parvovirus B19, influenza, CMV and Epstein-Barr virus. Linkage disequilibrium might explain the correlated functional status among segregating V segments, but an unknown experimental factor could not be ruled out. Compared with equally common non-associated chains, HLA-associated TCR beta chains in a later analysis were more clonally expanded and had lower generation probabilities. An association between a missense DCLRE1C variant and V-gene and J-gene trimming of TCR beta chains was found in a later genetic analysis and replicated in an independent cohort. In an earlier analysis of 587 of the donors, most TCR beta V segments were observed in productive rearrangements about 87% or about 30% of the time, broadly matching IMGT annotations. A later analysis found that most CMV-associated TCR beta chains appeared HLA-restricted, with HLA associations seemingly driven largely by CMV exposure. It was suggested by the authors that the approach could potentially be generalized to other disease states and immunological phenotypes. A later analysis found that TCR association rates varied across HLA loci, with DRB1 alleles showing the most associated TCRs and HLA-C alleles the fewest. Because the 87-base-pair reads could not distinguish some IMGT-functional V segments, including TRBV6-2 and TRBV6-3, those segments were excluded. HLA typing was unavailable for some donors at each locus, so association tests used only the typed subset. Over 15 rarely observed V segments, including chromosome 9 orphons, were excluded from the earlier analysis of a few hundred of the donors because counts were too low. Assigning TCR associations to individual alleles was difficult when HLA alleles, especially DR and DQ, strongly co-occurred. In this cohort, only TCR beta chains were sequenced, and detectable features were limited by the absence of alpha or paired-chain data. In both the original and validation cohorts, the classifier was reported to diagnose cytomegalovirus status with high specificity and sensitivity. A cluster of highly shared sequence variants was judged likely to be a technical artifact of the sequencing pipeline. Three of the identified cytomegalovirus-associated TCR beta chains were confirmed in vitro to be specific for cytomegalovirus antigens.

The cohort was made up of 650 to 700 healthy bone marrow donors. At the time of sampling, every cohort member was nominally healthy, though immune exposures that went unrecorded were likely present. The donor was CMV seronegative and was included in the group of hundreds of seronegative cohort members. A peripheral blood sample was collected from each donor, and TCR beta sequencing was performed on peripheral blood mononuclear cells. Genomic DNA was extracted from the blood cell samples with the Qiagen DNeasy Blood Extraction Kit. The receptor library was made with the immunoSEQ multiplex PCR assay. A mixture of 60 forward primers for TCR Vbeta segments and 13 reverse primers for TCR Jbeta segments was used in the multiplex PCR. Amplification of the CDR3 region of rearranged TCR beta genes was performed with a multiplex PCR assay on genomic DNA. The Illumina HiSeq System was used to sequence the amplified TCR beta libraries as 87-base-pair reads. Regarding the original processing steps: A later analysis counted approximately 74 million unique TCR beta chains across the 500 to 850 repertoires, and 9.5 million to 11 million of these chains were shared by at least two donors. A nearest-neighbor algorithm error-corrected the raw reads and collapsed the reads into unique sequences, merging closely related sequences to remove PCR and sequencing errors. CDR3 sequences were aligned to IMGT reference sequences to assign V, D and J gene segments. For a sequence to be retained, a match of at least six nucleotides was required to both a V gene segment and a J gene segment. Rearrangements were classified as productive when the CDR3 lacked stop codons and remained in frame with V and J, and all other rearrangements were classified as non-productive. Following IMGT convention, CDR3 was defined as the stretch from the second conserved V-encoded cysteine up to the conserved J-encoded phenylalanine. The earlier analysis of 500 to 650 of the donors excluded any sequence lacking an unambiguous match to a single V gene segment. In an earlier analysis of roughly 500 of the donors, V segments were called functional above 56.7% productive rearrangements and were called segregating when the between-donor standard deviation exceeded 5%. A statistical classification framework was developed to diagnose cytomegalovirus status using the catalog of TCR beta chain sequences. In a later analysis, V and J genes were assigned by comparing TCR nucleotide sequences against IMGT/GENE-DB human TR gene sequences. A later analysis assigned CDR3 sequences and most-parsimonious VDJ recombination scenarios with the TCRdist pipeline. In a later analysis, every TCR beta chain was defined by the combination of its CDR3 amino acid sequence and its V-gene family, and reads without a unique V-gene family were dropped. As a way to deal with suspected cross-contamination and a sequencing artifact, a later analysis dropped hundreds of nucleotide sequences that were highly shared and had low generation probability. In a later analysis, a clonal expansion index was calculated for each public chain from normalized within-repertoire ranks of inferred template counts. In a later analysis, generation probabilities were computed using a VDJ recombination model fitted to out-of-frame rearrangements, and the results were checked against IGoR. In a later analysis, hypergeometric tests were used to score TCR-TCR, TCR-HLA and TCR-CMV co-occurrence, with a repertoire-size bias correction applied to TCR pairs. To estimate false discovery rates, a later analysis permuted the HLA or CMV assignments 20 times. In a later analysis, co-occurring TCRs were grouped using DBSCAN, with TCRdist sequence similarity added in when clustering inside HLA-allele-positive subsets. Repertoires with fewer than 30,000 or more than 120,000 public chains, plus five repertoires with anomalous nucleotide sharing, were excluded from co-occurrence clustering. Imported from immuneACCESS, the table was reduced by TCRdb to in-frame sequences with V and J called. These copies leave out some clones; in studies compared against another copy, an unresolved V gene accounts for under half, and the cause of the remainder is not known. The V and J calls and clone size come from that table; D and trimming were worked out from the DNA. The sample profile shows about 160,000 clones; around 78% of them were found once. Together, the top ten hold about 0.69% of the sample.

A remark on this clone: The specificity of this receptor is unknown. Nothing much larger sits one base from this clone, and base qualities are not available.

Via the germline V gene, CDR1 is ENHRY and CDR2 SYGVKD. A distance of 5 bases separates the germline ends of V and J, which lose 4 bases and 5 bases respectively. Taken from cysteine to phenylalanine, the CDR3 has 11 residues. This entry keeps only the CDR3 DNA: 33 bases, framed from base 1. This clonotype was sampled from a female donor in good health and CMV-seronegative. The chain couples TRBV10-3 to TRBJ1-2; the D segment cannot be called with confidence. The specimen sequenced was PBMCs. At the DNA level, the sequence is TGTGCCATCAGTGGAGGATATGGCTACACCTTC. Its coded protein is CAISGGYGYTF.